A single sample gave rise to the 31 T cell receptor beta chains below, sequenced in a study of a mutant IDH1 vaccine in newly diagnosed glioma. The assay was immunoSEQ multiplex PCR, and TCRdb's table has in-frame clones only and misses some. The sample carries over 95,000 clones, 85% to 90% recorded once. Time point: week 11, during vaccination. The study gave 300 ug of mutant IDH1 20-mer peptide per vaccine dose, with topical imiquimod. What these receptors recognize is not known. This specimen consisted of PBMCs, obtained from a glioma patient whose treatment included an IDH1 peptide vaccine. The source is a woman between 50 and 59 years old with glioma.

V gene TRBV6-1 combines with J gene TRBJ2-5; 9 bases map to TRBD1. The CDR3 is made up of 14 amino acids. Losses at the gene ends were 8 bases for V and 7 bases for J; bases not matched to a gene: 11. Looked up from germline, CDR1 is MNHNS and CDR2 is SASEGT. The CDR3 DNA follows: TGTGCCAGCTCACAGGGGGCCCTCGCAGGGACCCAGTACTTC. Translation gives CASSQGALAGTQYF.

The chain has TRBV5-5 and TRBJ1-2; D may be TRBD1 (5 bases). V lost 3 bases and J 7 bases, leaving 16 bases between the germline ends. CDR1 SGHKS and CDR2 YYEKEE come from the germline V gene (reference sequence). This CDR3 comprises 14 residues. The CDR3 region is CASSYWDGNVGYTF. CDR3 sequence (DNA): TGTGCCAGCAGCTACTGGGACGGAAACGTTGGCTACACCTTC.

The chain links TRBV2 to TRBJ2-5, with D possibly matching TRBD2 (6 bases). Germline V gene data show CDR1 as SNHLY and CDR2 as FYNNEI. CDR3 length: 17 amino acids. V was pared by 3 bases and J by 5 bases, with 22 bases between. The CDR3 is CASSEVGGLSGGETQYF. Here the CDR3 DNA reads TGTGCCAGCAGTGAGGTAGGAGGGCTCAGCGGCGGGGAGACCCAGTACTTC.

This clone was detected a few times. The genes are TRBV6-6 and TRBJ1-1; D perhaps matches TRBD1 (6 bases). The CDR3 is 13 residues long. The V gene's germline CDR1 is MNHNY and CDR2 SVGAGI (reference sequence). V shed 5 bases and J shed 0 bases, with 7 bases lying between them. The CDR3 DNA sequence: TGTGCCAGCAGTACAGGGTTGAACACTGAAGCTTTCTTT. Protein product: CASSTGLNTEAFF.

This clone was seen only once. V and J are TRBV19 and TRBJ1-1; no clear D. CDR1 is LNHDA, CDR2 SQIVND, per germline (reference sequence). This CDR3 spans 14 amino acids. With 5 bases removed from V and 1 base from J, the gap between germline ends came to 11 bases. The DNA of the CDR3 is TGTGCCAGTAGTCTACAGAGGGAGAACACTGAAGCTTTCTTT. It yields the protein CASSLQRENTEAFF. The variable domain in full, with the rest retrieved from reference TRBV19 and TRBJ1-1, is DGGITQSPKYLFRKEGQNVTLSCEQNLNHDAMYWYRQDPGQGLRLIYYSQIVNDFQKGDIAEGYSVSREKKESFPLTVTSAQKNPTAFYLCASSLQRENTEAFFGQGTRLTVV.

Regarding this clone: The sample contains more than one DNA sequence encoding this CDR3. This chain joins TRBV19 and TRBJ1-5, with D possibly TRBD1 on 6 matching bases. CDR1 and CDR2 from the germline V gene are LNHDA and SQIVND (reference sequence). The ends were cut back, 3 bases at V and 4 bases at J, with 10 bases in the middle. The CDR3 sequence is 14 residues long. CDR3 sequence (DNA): TGTGCCAGTAGTATCCGGGACACTAATCAGCCCCAGCATTTT. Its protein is CASSIRDTNQPQHF. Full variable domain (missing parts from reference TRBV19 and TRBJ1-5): DGGITQSPKYLFRKEGQNVTLSCEQNLNHDAMYWYRQDPGQGLRLIYYSQIVNDFQKGDIAEGYSVSREKKESFPLTVTSAQKNPTAFYLCASSIRDTNQPQHFGDGTRLSIL.

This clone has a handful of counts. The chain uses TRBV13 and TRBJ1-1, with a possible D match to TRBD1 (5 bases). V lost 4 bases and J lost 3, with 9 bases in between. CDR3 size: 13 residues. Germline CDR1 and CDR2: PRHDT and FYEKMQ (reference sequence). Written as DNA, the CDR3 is TGTGCCAGCAGCTGGGGGGGTGACACTGAAGCTTTCTTT. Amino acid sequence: CASSWGGDTEAFF.

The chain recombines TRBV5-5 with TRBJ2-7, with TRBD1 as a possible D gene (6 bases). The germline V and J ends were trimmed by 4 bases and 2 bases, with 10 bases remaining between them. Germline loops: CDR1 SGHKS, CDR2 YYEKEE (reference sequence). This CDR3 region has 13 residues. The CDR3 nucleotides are TGTGCCAGCAGCCGGGACACTACCTACGAGCAGTACTTC. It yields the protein CASSRDTTYEQYF.

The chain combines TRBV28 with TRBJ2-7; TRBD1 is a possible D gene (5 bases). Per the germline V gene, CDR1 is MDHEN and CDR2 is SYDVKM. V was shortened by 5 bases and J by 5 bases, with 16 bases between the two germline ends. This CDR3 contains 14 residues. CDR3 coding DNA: TGTGCCAGCAGTCCCCTTCAGGGATTGGACGAGCAGTACTTC. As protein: CASSPLQGLDEQYF. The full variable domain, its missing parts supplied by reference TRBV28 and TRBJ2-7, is DVKVTQSSRYLVKRTGEKVFLECVQDMDHENMFWYRQDPGLGLRLIYFSYDVKMKEKGDIPEGYSVSREKKERFSLILESASTNQTSMYLCASSPLQGLDEQYFGPGTRLTVT.

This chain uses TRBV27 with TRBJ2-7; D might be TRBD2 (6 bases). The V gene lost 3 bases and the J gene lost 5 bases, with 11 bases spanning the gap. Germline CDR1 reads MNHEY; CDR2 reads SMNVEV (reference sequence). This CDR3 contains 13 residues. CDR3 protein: CASSFLGGNEQYF. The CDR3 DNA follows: TGTGCCAGCAGTTTTCTGGGCGGGAACGAGCAGTACTTC.

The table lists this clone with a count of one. CDR3 DNA sequence: TGCAGCGTGCACGGACTAGCGGGGCAAGAGACCCAGTACTTC. It codes for CSVHGLAGQETQYF. J is TRBJ2-5 and V is TRBV29-1, with 12 nucleotides matching TRBD2. CDR3 length: 14 residues. Trimming took 6 bases from V and 2 from J; bases not matched to a gene: 4. Germline loops: CDR1 SQVTM, CDR2 ANQGSEA.

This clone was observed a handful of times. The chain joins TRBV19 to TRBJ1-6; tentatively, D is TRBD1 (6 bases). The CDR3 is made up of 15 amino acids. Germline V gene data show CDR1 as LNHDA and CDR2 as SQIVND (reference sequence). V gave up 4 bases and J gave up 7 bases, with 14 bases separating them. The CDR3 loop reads CASSKRTAQNSPLHF. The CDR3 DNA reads TGTGCCAGTAGTAAACGGACAGCTCAGAATTCACCCCTCCACTTT.

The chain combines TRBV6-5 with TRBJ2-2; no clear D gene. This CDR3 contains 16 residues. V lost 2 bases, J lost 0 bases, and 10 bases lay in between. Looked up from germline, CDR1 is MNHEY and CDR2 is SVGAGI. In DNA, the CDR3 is TGTGCCAGCAGTTACAAAGCGCACCCGAACACCGGGGAGCTGTTTTTT. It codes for CASSYKAHPNTGELFF.

The CDR3 region has the DNA TGTGCCAGCAGCCTAGGGAGGGGCGCCGGGGAGTACTTC. Translating gives CASSLGRGAGEYF. The rearrangement links TRBV5-8 to TRBJ2-5, with 7 nucleotides matching TRBD2. The junction had 12 bases not matched to a gene; V was cut back by 4 bases and J by 12 bases. Germline CDR1 and CDR2: SGHTS and YDEGEE. The CDR3 has 13 amino acids. The whole variable domain, remainder taken from reference TRBV5-8 and TRBJ2-5, is EAGVTQSPTHLIKTRGQQATLRCSPISGHTSVYWYQQALGLGLQFLLWYDEGEERNRGNFPPRFSGRQFPNYSSELNVNALELEDSALYLCASSLGRGAGEYFGPGTRLLVL.

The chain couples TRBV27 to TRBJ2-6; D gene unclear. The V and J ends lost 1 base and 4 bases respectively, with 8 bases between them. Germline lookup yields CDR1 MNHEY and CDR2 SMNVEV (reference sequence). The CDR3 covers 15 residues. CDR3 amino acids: CASSLYGLGANVLTF. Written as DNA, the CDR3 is TGTGCCAGCAGTTTATACGGGCTCGGGGCCAACGTCCTGACTTTC.

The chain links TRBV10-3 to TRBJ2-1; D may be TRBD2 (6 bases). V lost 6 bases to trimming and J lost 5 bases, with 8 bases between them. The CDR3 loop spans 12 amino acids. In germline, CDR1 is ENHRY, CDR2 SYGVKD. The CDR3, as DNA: TGTGCCATCAGGGACTACCACAATGAGCAGTTCTTC. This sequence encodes CAIRDYHNEQFF.

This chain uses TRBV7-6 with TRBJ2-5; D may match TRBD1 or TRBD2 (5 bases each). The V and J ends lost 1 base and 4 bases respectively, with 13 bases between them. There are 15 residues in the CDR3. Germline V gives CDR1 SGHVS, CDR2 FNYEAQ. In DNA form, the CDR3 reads TGTGCCAGCAGCTTAGGAGGGGATCGGAGAGAGACCCAGTACTTC. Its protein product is CASSLGGDRRETQYF.

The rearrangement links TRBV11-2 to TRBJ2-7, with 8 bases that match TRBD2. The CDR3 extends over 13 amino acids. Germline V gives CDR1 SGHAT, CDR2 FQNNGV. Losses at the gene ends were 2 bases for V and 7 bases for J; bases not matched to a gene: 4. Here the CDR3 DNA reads TGTGCCAGCAGCTTACCCAGCGGGAGAGAGCAGTACTTC. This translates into CASSLPSGREQYF. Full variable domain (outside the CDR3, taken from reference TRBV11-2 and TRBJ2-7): EAGVAQSPRYKIIEKRQSVAFWCNPISGHATLYWYQQILGQGPKLLIQFQNNGVVDDSQLPKDRFSAERLKGVDSTLKIQPAKLEDSAVYLCASSLPSGREQYFGPGTRLTVT.

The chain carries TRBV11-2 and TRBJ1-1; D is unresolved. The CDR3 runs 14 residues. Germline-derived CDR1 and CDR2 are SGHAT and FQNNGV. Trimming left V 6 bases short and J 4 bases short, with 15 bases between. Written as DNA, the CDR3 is TGTGCCAGCAGGGCCGGGCTGAGAGGCACTGAAGCTTTCTTT. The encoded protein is CASRAGLRGTEAFF.

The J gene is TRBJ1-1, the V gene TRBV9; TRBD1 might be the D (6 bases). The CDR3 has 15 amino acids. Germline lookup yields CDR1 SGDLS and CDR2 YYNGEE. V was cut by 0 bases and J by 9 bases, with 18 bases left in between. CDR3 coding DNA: TGTGCCAGCAGCGTAGAGGGGGTGCTGGGCAGCAAAGCTTTCTTT. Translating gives CASSVEGVLGSKAFF.

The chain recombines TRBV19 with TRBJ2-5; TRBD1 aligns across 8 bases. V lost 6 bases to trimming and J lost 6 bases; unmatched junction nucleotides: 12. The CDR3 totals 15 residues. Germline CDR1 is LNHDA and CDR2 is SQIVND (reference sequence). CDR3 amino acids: CASSPGGTGIQTQYF. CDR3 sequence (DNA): TGTGCCAGTAGCCCCGGCGGGACAGGAATTCAGACCCAGTACTTC.

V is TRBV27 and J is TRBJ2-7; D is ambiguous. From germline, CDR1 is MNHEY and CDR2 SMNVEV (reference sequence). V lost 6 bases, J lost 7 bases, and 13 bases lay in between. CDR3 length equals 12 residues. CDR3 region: CASRRTRAEQYF. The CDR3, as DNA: TGTGCCAGCAGACGAACCCGGGCTGAGCAGTACTTC.

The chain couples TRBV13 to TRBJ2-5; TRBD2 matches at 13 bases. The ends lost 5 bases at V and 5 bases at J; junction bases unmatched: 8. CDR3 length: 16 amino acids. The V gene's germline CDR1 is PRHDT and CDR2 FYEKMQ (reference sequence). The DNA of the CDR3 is TGTGCCAGCAGCAGAAGACTAGCGGGAGGCGGGGAGACCCAGTACTTC. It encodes CASSRRLAGGGETQYF.

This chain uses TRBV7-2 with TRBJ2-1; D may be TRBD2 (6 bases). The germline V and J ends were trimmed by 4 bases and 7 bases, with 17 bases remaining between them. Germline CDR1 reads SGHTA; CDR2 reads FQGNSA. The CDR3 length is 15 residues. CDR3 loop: CASSSGTYEPNEQFF. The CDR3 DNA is TGTGCCAGCAGCTCCGGGACTTACGAACCTAATGAGCAGTTCTTC.

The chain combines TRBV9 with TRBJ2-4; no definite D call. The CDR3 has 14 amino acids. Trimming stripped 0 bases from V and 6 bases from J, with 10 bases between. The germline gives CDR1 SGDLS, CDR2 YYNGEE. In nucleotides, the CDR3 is TGTGCCAGCAGCGTAGGGGGTGGAAGAAACATTCAGTACTTC. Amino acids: CASSVGGGRNIQYF.

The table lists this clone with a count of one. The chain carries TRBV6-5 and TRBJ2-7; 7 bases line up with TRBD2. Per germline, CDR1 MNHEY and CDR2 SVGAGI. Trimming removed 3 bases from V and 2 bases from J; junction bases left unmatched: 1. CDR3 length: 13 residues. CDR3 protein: CASSYLAAYEQYF. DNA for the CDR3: TGTGCCAGCAGTTATCTAGCGGCCTACGAGCAGTACTTC.

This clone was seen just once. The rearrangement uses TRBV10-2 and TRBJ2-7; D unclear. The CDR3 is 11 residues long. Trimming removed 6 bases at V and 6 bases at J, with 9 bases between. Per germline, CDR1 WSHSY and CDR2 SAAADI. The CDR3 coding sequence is TGCGCCAGCAGCCCTGTGGCCGAGCAGTACTTC. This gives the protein CASSPVAEQYF.

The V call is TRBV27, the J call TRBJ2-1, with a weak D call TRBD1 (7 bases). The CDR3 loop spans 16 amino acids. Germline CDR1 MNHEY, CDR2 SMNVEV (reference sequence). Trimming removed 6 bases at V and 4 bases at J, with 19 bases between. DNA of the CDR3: TGTGCCAGCAGGGAAACGCTGCGGGACAGTTACAATGAGCAGTTCTTC. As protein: CASRETLRDSYNEQFF.

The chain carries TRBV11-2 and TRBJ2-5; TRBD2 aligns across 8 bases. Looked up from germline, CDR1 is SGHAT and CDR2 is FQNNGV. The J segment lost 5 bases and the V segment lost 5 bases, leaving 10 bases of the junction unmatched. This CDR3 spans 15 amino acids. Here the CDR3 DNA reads TGTGCCAGCAGCCCGCGGCGGGGGGACGGGGAGACCCAGTACTTC. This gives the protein CASSPRRGDGETQYF. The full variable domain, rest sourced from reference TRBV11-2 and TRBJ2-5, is EAGVAQSPRYKIIEKRQSVAFWCNPISGHATLYWYQQILGQGPKLLIQFQNNGVVDDSQLPKDRFSAERLKGVDSTLKIQPAKLEDSAVYLCASSPRRGDGETQYFGPGTRLLVL.

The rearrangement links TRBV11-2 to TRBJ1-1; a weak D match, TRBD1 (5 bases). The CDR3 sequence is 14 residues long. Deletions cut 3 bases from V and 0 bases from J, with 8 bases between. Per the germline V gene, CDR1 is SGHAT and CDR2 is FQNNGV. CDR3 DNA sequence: TGTGCCAGCAGCTTCAGACAGCTGAACACTGAAGCTTTCTTT. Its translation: CASSFRQLNTEAFF.

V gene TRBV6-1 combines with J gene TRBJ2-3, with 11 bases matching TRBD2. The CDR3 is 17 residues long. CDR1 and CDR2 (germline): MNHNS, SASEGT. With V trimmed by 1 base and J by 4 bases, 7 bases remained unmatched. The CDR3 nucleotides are TGTGCCAGCAGTGAAGAAACTAGCGGGAGCTTAGCAGATACGCAGTATTTT. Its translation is CASSEETSGSLADTQYF.